This is a list of T cell receptor beta chains from one sample in a study of PD-1 blockade in mismatch repair-deficient tumors. Sequencing used immunoSEQ multiplex PCR; TCRdb keeps in-frame clones, though not all of them. Altogether 77,000 or so clones are present, approximately 80% being singletons, with the ten largest covering around 5.5%. The sequencing used peripheral blood, collected 44 weeks after starting pembrolizumab. The receptor source for this set is an adult with mismatch repair-deficient cancer. The CDR3 runs from the conserved cysteine through the conserved F or W. Clone size is shown for a subset of rows, as once, few, many or a class of expanded clone.

size | J | V | CDR3
. | TRBJ1-1 | TRBV7-2 | CASSLRGRPFF
. | TRBJ1-2 | TRBV9 | CASSLDGSITF
. | TRBJ2-1 | TRBV4-3 | CASSQGLAGSYNEQFF
. | TRBJ1-5 | TRBV19 | CASTRTVVSNQPQHF
. | TRBJ2-1 | TRBV18 | CASSPAGEGEQFF
. | TRBJ2-1 | TRBV6-6 | CASSSRTSGSHNEQFF
. | TRBJ1-5 | TRBV25-1 | CASSGIGTGVQPQHF
. | TRBJ1-2 | TRBV9 | CASSVDSARGGYYGYTF
. | TRBJ1-2 | TRBV6-6 | CASSQRTGGSGGYTF
. | TRBJ1-2 | TRBV5-1 | CASSSDPQGGYTF
few | TRBJ2-7 | TRBV7-9 | CASSDPLGRVYEQYF
. | TRBJ1-1 | TRBV29-1 | CSADGQGAGAFF
few | TRBJ2-7 | TRBV13 | CASSSSGGTFEQYF
. | TRBJ1-1 | TRBV7-8 | CASSLEAQGINTEAFF
. | TRBJ2-7 | TRBV19 | CASSPLLASTEQYF
. | TRBJ1-5 | TRBV6-5 | CASSYSRGEQPQHF
. | TRBJ2-7 | TRBV7-9 | CASSLREGSYEQYF
. | TRBJ2-7 | TRBV7-2 | CASSEGASGSYEQYF
once | TRBJ2-1 | TRBV5-1 | CASSLGLAGNEQFF
. | TRBJ1-2 | TRBV19 | CASSIYPNYGYTF
. | TRBJ1-1 | TRBV5-6 | CASSLGQGITEAFF
. | TRBJ1-2 | TRBV19 | CASSIGDLDGYTF
. | TRBJ1-3 | TRBV5-1 | CASSQTGEGNTIYF
. | TRBJ2-5 | TRBV25-1 | CASSATSGDTQETQYF
once | TRBJ1-1 | TRBV19 | CASSPNLRGGAFF
few | TRBJ1-2 | TRBV10-2 | CASSETDVVYGYTF
. | TRBJ1-2 | TRBV6-1 | CASSEIARDHYGYTF
. | TRBJ2-2 | TRBV6-4 | CASSPRRGRQTGELFF
medium-sized | TRBJ2-2 | TRBV7-2 | CASRPGRNTGELFF
. | TRBJ2-1 | TRBV19 | CASSMSSGRAIDEQFF
. | TRBJ2-7 | TRBV7-2 | CASSGFVGAGAGEQYF
. | TRBJ2-7 | TRBV14 | CASSQDQAGGREQYF
. | TRBJ2-5 | TRBV11-3 | CASSFRTSGEETQYF
. | TRBJ2-7 | TRBV7-2 | CASSPGTPYEQYF
. | TRBJ1-1 | TRBV7-2 | CASSVQGWRTEAFF
. | TRBJ2-7 | TRBV28 | CASSLDFRSYEQYF
. | TRBJ2-6 | TRBV6-4 | CASSDRVSSGANVLTF
. | TRBJ2-3 | TRBV23-1 | CASSQSGERGPDTQYF
once | TRBJ2-5 | TRBV11-2 | CASSSDTKGTQYF
. | TRBJ1-3 | TRBV9 | CASSLTGNSGNTIYF